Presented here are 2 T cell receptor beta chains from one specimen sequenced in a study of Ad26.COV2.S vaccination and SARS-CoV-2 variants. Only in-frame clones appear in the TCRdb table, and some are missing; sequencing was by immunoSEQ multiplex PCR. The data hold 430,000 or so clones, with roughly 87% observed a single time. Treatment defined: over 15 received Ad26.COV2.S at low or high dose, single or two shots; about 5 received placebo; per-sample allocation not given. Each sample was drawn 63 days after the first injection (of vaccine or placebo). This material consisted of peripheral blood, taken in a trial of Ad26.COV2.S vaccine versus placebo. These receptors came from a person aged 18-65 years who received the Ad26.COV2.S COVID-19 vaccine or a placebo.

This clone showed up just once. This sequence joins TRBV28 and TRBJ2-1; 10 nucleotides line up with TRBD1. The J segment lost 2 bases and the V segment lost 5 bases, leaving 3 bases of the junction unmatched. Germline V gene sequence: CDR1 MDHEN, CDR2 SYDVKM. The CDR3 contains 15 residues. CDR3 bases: TGTGCCAGCAGTCCCGGGACAGGGGCCTACAATGAGCAGTTCTTC. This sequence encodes CASSPGTGAYNEQFF.

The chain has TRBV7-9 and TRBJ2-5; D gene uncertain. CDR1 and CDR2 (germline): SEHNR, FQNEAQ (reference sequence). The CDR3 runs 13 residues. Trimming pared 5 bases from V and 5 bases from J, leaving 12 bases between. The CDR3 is CASSTGPMETQYF. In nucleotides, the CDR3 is TGTGCCAGCAGCACCGGTCCGATGGAGACCCAGTACTTC.